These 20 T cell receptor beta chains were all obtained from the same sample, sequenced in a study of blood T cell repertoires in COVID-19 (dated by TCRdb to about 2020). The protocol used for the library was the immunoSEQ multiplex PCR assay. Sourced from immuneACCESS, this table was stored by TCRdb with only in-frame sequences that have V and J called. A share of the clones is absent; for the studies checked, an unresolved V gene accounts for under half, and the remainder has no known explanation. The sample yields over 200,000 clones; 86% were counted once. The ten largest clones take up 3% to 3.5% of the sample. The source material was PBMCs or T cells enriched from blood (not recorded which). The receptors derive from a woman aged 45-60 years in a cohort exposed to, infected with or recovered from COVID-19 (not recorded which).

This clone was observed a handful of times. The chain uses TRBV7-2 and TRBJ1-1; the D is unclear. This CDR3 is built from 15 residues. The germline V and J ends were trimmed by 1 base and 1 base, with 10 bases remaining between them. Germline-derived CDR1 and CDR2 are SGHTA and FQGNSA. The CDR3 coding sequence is TGTGCCAGCAGCTTAGAAACGACGGGGAACACTGAAGCTTTCTTT. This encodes CASSLETTGNTEAFF. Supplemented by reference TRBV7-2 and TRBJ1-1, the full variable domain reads GAGVSQSPSNKVTEKGKDVELRCDPISGHTALYWYRQSLGQGLEFLIYFQGNSAPDKSGLPSDRFSAERTGGSVSTLTIQRTQQEDSAVYLCASSLETTGNTEAFFGQGTRLTVV.

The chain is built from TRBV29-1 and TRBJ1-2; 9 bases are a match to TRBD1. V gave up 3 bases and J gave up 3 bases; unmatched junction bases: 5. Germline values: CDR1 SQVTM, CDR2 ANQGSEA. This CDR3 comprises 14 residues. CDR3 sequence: CSVEEQGADYGYTF. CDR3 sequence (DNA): TGCAGCGTTGAGGAACAGGGGGCGGACTATGGCTACACCTTC.

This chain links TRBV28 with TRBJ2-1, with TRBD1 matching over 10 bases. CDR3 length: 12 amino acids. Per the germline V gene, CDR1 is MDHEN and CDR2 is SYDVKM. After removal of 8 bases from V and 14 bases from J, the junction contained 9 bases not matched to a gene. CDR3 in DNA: TGTGCCAGCGGGGGACAGGGGCTTGGGAAGTTCTTC. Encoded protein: CASGGQGLGKFF.

The CDR3 sequence: CASSHLSGYQETQYF. CDR3 sequence (DNA): TGCGCCAGCAGCCATCTCTCAGGCTACCAAGAGACCCAGTACTTC. The rearrangement joins TRBV5-1 to TRBJ2-5; D is unclear. The V end lost 4 bases, the J end lost 0 bases, and 13 bases lay between the germline ends. There are 15 residues in the CDR3. Germline V gene lookup returns CDR1 SGHRS and CDR2 YFSETQ.

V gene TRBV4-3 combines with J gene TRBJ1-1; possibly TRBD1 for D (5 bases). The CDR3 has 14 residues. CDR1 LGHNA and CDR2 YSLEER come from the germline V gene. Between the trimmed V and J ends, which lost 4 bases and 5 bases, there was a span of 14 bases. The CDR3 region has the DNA TGCGCCAGCAGCCTCCGGGGGTCGGGGACTGAAGCTTTCTTT. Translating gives CASSLRGSGTEAFF.

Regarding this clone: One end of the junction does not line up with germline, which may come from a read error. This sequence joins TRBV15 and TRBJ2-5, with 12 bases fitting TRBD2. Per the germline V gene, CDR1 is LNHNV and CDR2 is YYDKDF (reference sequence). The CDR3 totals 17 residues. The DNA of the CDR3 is TGTGCCACCAGCGAGGGTCGAGGGACTAGCGGGCAAGAGAGCCAGTACTTC. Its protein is CATSEGRGTSGQESQYF.

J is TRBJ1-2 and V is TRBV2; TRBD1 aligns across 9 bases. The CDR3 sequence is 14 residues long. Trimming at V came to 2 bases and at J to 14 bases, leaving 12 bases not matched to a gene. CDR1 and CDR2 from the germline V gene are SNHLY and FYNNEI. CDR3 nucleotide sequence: TGTGCCAGCAGTGAATCGGTGGGACAGGGACTTAAAACCTTC. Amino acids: CASSESVGQGLKTF.

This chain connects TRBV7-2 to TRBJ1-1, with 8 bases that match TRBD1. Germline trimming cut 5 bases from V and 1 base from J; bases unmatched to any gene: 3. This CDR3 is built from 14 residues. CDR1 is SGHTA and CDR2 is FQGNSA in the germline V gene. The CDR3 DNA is TGTGCCAGCAGCCCCGGACAGGGGAACACTGAAGCTTTCTTT. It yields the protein CASSPGQGNTEAFF.

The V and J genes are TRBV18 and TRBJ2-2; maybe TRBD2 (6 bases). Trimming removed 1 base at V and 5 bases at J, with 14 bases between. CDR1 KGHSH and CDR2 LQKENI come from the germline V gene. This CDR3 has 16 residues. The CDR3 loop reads CASSPLWTEGTGELFF. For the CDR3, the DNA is TGTGCCAGCTCACCACTTTGGACGGAGGGGACCGGGGAGCTGTTTTTT.

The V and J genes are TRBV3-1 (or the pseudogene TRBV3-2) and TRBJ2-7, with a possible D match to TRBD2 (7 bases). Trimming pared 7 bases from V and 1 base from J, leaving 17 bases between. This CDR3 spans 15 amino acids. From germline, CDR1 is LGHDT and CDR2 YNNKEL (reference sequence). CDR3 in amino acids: CASTEEGGVSYEQYF. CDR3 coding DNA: TGTGCCAGCACCGAGGAGGGGGGGGTTTCCTACGAGCAGTACTTC.

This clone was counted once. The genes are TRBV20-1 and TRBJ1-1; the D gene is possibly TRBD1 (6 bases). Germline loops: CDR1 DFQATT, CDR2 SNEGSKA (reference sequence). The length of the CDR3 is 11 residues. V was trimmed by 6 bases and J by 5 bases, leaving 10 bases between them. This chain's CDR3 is CSAFRGTEAFF. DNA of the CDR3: TGCAGTGCCTTCAGGGGAACTGAAGCTTTCTTT.

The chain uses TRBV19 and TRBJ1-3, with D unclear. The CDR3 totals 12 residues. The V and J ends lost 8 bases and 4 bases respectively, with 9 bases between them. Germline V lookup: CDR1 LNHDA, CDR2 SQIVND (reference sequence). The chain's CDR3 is CASWEKGNTIYF. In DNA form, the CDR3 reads TGTGCCAGTTGGGAGAAAGGAAACACCATATATTTT.

The CDR3 sequence is CSGGSPGETQYF. As DNA, the CDR3 is TGCAGCGGCGGGAGTCCGGGGGAGACCCAGTACTTC. This chain connects TRBV29-1 to TRBJ2-5; 7 positions match TRBD2. CDR1 is SQVTM and CDR2 is ANQGSEA in the germline V gene. J was trimmed by 5 bases and V by 7 bases; bases with no gene match: 7. The CDR3 extends over 12 amino acids.

The chain's CDR3 is CASSPLSPNTEAFF. CDR3 DNA: TGCGCCAGCAGCCCCTTAAGCCCCAACACTGAAGCTTTCTTT. The chain combines TRBV5-1 with TRBJ1-1; D not resolved. CDR1 is SGHRS, CDR2 YFSETQ, per germline. This CDR3 has 14 amino acids. Trimming shortened V by 4 bases and J by 2 bases, and 12 bases separated the two germline ends.

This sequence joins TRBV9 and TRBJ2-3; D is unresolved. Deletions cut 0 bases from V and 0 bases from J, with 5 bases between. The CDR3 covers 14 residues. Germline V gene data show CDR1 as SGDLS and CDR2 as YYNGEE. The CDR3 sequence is CASSVGRSTDTQYF. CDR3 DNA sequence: TGTGCCAGCAGCGTAGGCAGGAGCACAGATACGCAGTATTTT. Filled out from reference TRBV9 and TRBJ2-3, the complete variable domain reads DSGVTQTPKHLITATGQRVTLRCSPRSGDLSVYWYQQSLDQGLQFLIQYYNGEERAKGNILERFSAQQFPDLHSELNLSSLELGDSALYFCASSVGRSTDTQYFGPGTRLTVL.

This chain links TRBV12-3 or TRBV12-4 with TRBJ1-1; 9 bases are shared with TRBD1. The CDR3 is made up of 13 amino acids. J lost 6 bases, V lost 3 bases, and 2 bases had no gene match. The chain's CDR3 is CASSFGTGSEAFF. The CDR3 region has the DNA TGTGCCAGCAGTTTCGGGACAGGGTCTGAAGCTTTCTTT.

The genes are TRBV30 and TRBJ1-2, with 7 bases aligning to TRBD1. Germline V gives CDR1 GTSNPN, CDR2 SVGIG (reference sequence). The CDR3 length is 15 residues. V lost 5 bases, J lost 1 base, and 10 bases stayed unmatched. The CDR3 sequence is CAWGRGQRFNYGYTF. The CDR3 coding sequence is TGTGCCTGGGGCCGGGGACAGAGATTTAACTATGGCTACACCTTC.

The CDR3 sequence: CASSPGQGIKGYTF. The DNA for the CDR3 is TGTGCCAGTAGTCCGGGACAGGGGATAAAGGGCTACACCTTC. The chain carries TRBV19 and TRBJ1-2; 10 nucleotides agree with TRBD1. The germline gives CDR1 LNHDA, CDR2 SQIVND (reference sequence). Losses at the gene ends were 5 bases for V and 8 bases for J; bases not matched to a gene: 8. CDR3 size: 14 residues.

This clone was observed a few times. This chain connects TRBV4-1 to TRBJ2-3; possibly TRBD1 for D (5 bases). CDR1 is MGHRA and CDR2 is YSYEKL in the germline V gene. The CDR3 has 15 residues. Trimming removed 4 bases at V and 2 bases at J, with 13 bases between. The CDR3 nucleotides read TGCGCCAGCAGCCTAACAGGCCAGCCCACAGATACGCAGTATTTT. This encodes CASSLTGQPTDTQYF.

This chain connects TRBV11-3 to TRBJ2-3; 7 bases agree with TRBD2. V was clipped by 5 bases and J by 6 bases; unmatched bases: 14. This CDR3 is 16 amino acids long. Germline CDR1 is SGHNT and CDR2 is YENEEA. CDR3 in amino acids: CASSPGTTFGWDTQYF. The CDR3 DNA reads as TGTGCCAGCAGCCCCGGGACTACCTTCGGCTGGGATACGCAGTATTTT.